This T cell receptor (beta chain) was captured in a study of spatial heterogeneity in lung cancer. Study conclusions and caveats: Follow-up blood showed ubiquitous expanded tumor TCRs less than blood at resection did.

The time point here: sample taken at primary tumor resection. From tumor, nontumor lung or frozen PBMC, whole RNA was taken unsorted for sequencing. There were 70 to 80 donors, all of them untreated patients with early-stage non-small cell lung cancer. This clonotype appeared a few times. Its antigen is unknown. MiXCR, run by TCRdb on the 5' RACE reads, gives a single entry per CDR3 protein. Of about 86,000 distinct CDR3 sequences listed, 10% to 15% are singletons. The CDR3 covers 16 residues. V lost 4 bases to trimming and J lost 3 bases; unmatched junction nucleotides: 9. CDR1 and CDR2 from the germline V gene are MNHEY and SMNVEV (reference sequence).

The J gene is TRBJ2-1, the V gene TRBV27, with 7 bases identical to TRBD2. Sequenced material: PBMCs, taken at surgery. This receptor was taken from a male donor with early-stage non-small cell lung cancer. The CDR3 DNA sequence: TGTGCCAGCAGTTCCCCGAGACTAGCTTACTACAATGAGCAGTTCTTC. The encoded protein is CASSSPRLAYYNEQFF.